A selection of T cell receptor beta chains follows, all from one sample in a study of blood T cell repertoires in COVID-19. TCRdb's table, derived via immunoSEQ multiplex PCR, lists solely in-frame clones and lacks some. In the table there are around 190,000 clones, just under 80% of which are singletons. The source material was peripheral blood. All receptors come from a man in his 70s with active or convalescent COVID-19. CDR3s leave out the opening cysteine and the closing phenylalanine or tryptophan. A D gene is named only where the DNA matches it firmly.

j_call: TRBJ2-2
d_call: TRBD1
v_call: TRBV6-6
cdr3_aa: ASSFFQGAGTGELF

j_call: TRBJ2-1
d_call: .
v_call: TRBV7-2
cdr3_aa: ASSTRDTTNEQF

j_call: TRBJ2-3
d_call: TRBD2
v_call: TRBV6-2/TRBV6-3
cdr3_aa: ASSRAGGTDTQY

j_call: TRBJ1-5
d_call: .
v_call: TRBV2
cdr3_aa: ASSREGADQPQH

j_call: TRBJ1-1
d_call: .
v_call: TRBV15
cdr3_aa: ATSRDWATNMNTEAF

j_call: TRBJ1-1
d_call: .
v_call: TRBV18
cdr3_aa: ASSSVGTEAF

j_call: TRBJ2-5
d_call: .
v_call: TRBV15
cdr3_aa: ATSRDHETQY

j_call: TRBJ1-4
d_call: .
v_call: TRBV5-6
cdr3_aa: ASSLTAGLAEKLF

j_call: TRBJ1-6
d_call: .
v_call: TRBV18
cdr3_aa: ASSPPGLGSSPLH

j_call: TRBJ2-1
d_call: .
v_call: TRBV6-5
cdr3_aa: ASSYSYYNEQF

j_call: TRBJ2-4
d_call: .
v_call: TRBV7-8
cdr3_aa: ASSLTDTGLKNIQY

j_call: TRBJ2-5
d_call: .
v_call: TRBV6-5
cdr3_aa: ASSYRQGGETQY

j_call: TRBJ2-1
d_call: .
v_call: TRBV13
cdr3_aa: ASSLAARNEQF

j_call: TRBJ1-3
d_call: .
v_call: TRBV6-5
cdr3_aa: ASSYSPATSGNTIY

j_call: TRBJ2-3
d_call: TRBD1
v_call: TRBV18
cdr3_aa: ASSLDRGQNTQY

j_call: TRBJ1-2
d_call: .
v_call: TRBV11-2
cdr3_aa: ASSFGQTIYYGYT

j_call: TRBJ1-6
d_call: .
v_call: TRBV6-5
cdr3_aa: ASSRQVELNSPLH

j_call: TRBJ1-2
d_call: TRBD1
v_call: TRBV3-1/TRBV3-2
cdr3_aa: ASSPGTGGNGYT

j_call: TRBJ1-1
d_call: .
v_call: TRBV28
cdr3_aa: ASNRGTGSETEAF

j_call: TRBJ1-1
d_call: .
v_call: TRBV12-3/TRBV12-4
cdr3_aa: ASRDSNTEAF

j_call: TRBJ2-7
d_call: .
v_call: TRBV5-1
cdr3_aa: ASSLGSGGLGEQY

j_call: TRBJ2-2
d_call: TRBD1
v_call: TRBV6-1
cdr3_aa: ASSGELGQGKAGELF

j_call: TRBJ2-7
d_call: TRBD2
v_call: TRBV2
cdr3_aa: ASSVGAGGLEQY

j_call: TRBJ2-3
d_call: TRBD1
v_call: TRBV2
cdr3_aa: ASSITQGADTQY